The 21 T cell receptor beta chains below were found in one sample sequenced in a study of Graves' ophthalmopathy and Graves' hyperthyroidism. Amplifying from RNA transcripts, the study obtained TCR beta CDR3 regions. Second-round multiplex PCR came after a first-round RT-PCR that employed HTBI primers. TCRdb analysed the multiplex PCR reads with MiXCR anew, one entry per CDR3 protein. The sample has about 480,000 distinct CDR3 sequences, 13% to 15% seen once. Specimen: blood. These TCRs come from a woman in her twenties or thirties with Graves' ophthalmopathy.

This clonotype came up many times. This rearrangement joins TRBV24-1 to TRBJ2-5; D assignment may be TRBD1 or TRBD2 (5 bases each). The CDR3 extends over 14 amino acids. Trimming removed 3 bases at V and 4 bases at J, with 11 bases between. The V gene's germline CDR1 is KGHDR and CDR2 SFDVKD. Written as DNA, the CDR3 is TGTGCCACCAGTGATCCGACGGGACGAGAGACCCAGTACTTC. Protein product: CATSDPTGRETQYF.

The CDR3 nucleotides read TGTGCCTGGAGTGAAACGGACAGGGCGCAAGAGACCCAGTACTTC. Translating gives CAWSETDRAQETQYF. The chain links TRBV30 to TRBJ2-5; 8 bases match TRBD1. Per the germline V gene, CDR1 is GTSNPN and CDR2 is SVGIG (reference sequence). Germline trimming cut 1 base from V and 2 bases from J; bases unmatched to any gene: 6. CDR3 length: 15 residues.

In this sample, this clonotype turned up many times. V gene TRBV5-1 combines with J gene TRBJ1-1, with 10 positions matching TRBD1. Germline trimming cut 0 bases from V and 6 bases from J; bases unmatched to any gene: 2. CDR1 is SGHRS and CDR2 is YFSETQ in the germline V gene. The CDR3 contains 14 residues. The CDR3 loop is CASSLGQGAAEAFF. Written as DNA, the CDR3 is TGCGCCAGCAGCTTGGGACAGGGGGCCGCTGAAGCTTTCTTT.

This clonotype was seen ten or more times. The V call is TRBV28, the J call TRBJ1-5, with D unresolved. This CDR3 has 15 residues. The V end lost 6 bases, the J end lost 0 bases, and 12 bases lay between the germline ends. Germline V gene sequence: CDR1 MDHEN, CDR2 SYDVKM. CDR3 sequence reads: CASRSGRASNQPQHF. CDR3 nucleotide sequence: TGTGCCAGCAGGAGCGGCAGAGCTAGCAATCAGCCCCAGCATTTT. Looking up the rest from reference TRBV28 and TRBJ1-5 gives the full variable domain: DVKVTQSSRYLVKRTGEKVFLECVQDMDHENMFWYRQDPGLGLRLIYFSYDVKMKEKGDIPEGYSVSREKKERFSLILESASTNQTSMYLCASRSGRASNQPQHFGDGTRLSIL.

This chain joins TRBV27 and TRBJ2-7, with D possibly being TRBD1 (6 bases). The CDR3 runs 13 residues. CDR1 is MNHEY and CDR2 is SMNVEV in the germline V gene (reference sequence). Between the trimmed V and J ends, which lost 6 bases and 4 bases, there was a span of 13 bases. In DNA, the CDR3 is TGTGCCAGCAGCGTTGGGGGCCATTACGAGCAGTACTTC. Translating it yields CASSVGGHYEQYF.

Ten or more counts support this clonotype. J is TRBJ2-7 and V is TRBV28; a weak D match, TRBD2 (6 bases). There are 17 residues in the CDR3. The ends were cut back, 1 base at V and 7 bases at J, with 23 bases in the middle. Germline CDR1 MDHEN, CDR2 SYDVKM. The CDR3 loop is CASSLFGPGRSGSEQYF. For the CDR3, the DNA is TGTGCCAGCAGTTTATTTGGCCCCGGGCGGTCCGGGAGTGAGCAGTACTTC.

Many counts were recorded for this clonotype. This chain uses TRBV3-1 with TRBJ1-2; D is unclear. This CDR3 has 14 amino acids. The ends were cut back, 3 bases at V and 7 bases at J, with 15 bases in the middle. Per germline, CDR1 LGHDT and CDR2 YNNKEL (reference sequence). The CDR3 nucleotides are TGTGCCAGCAGCCAGCCAAGCGGATCCTCTGGCTACACCTTC. Translating it yields CASSQPSGSSGYTF.

This clonotype was detected ten times or more. V usage is TRBV12-3 or TRBV12-4 and J usage is TRBJ2-7; 10 nucleotides align to TRBD2. This CDR3 is 14 amino acids long. V was clipped by 5 bases and J by 2 bases; unmatched bases: 3. The CDR3: CASSGTSATYEQYF. In nucleotides, the CDR3 is TGTGCCAGCAGTGGGACTAGCGCGACCTACGAGCAGTACTTC.

This clonotype was found many times. This chain joins TRBV25-1 and TRBJ1-2, with 7 bases matching TRBD1. The germline V gene has CDR1 MGHDK and CDR2 SYGVNS. The CDR3 has 16 residues. V trimming: 4 bases; J trimming: 5 bases; junction bases outside the gene matches: 13. The CDR3, as DNA: TGTGCCAGCAGTGGCCCCGGCCGACAGGGAGGTTATGGCTACACCTTC. Its translation is CASSGPGRQGGYGYTF.

This clonotype was counted at least ten times. V usage is TRBV6-5 and J usage is TRBJ1-1; D unresolved. V was shortened by 0 bases and J by 1 base, with 6 bases between the two germline ends. Germline CDR1 MNHEY, CDR2 SVGAGI. There are 14 residues in the CDR3. CDR3 DNA sequence: TGTGCCAGCAGTTACTCCCCATGGAACACTGAAGCTTTCTTT. Residues: CASSYSPWNTEAFF.

This clonotype appeared many times. This chain links TRBV28 with TRBJ1-1; possibly TRBD1 for D (5 bases). Trimming left V 11 bases short and J 4 bases short, with 17 bases between. The V gene's germline CDR1 is MDHEN and CDR2 SYDVKM. There are 13 residues in the CDR3. CDR3 protein: CACRGGWRTEAFF. Written as DNA, the CDR3 is TGTGCCTGCCGCGGGGGTTGGCGCACTGAAGCTTTCTTT.

This clonotype was counted many times. V gene TRBV6-1 combines with J gene TRBJ2-5; 7 nucleotides align to TRBD1. This CDR3 has 15 amino acids. Unmatched junction bases numbered 12, after V lost 6 bases and J lost 5 bases. Per the germline V gene, CDR1 is MNHNS and CDR2 is SASEGT. CDR3 loop: CASSRGQVSSETQYF. CDR3 in DNA: TGTGCCAGCAGCCGCGGACAGGTTTCTTCCGAGACCCAGTACTTC.

DNA for the CDR3: TGTGCCAGCTCCAAAAGCACCGGGGAGCTGTTTTTT. Translated, it gives CASSKSTGELFF. The V and J genes are TRBV19 and TRBJ2-2; unclear D gene. From germline, CDR1 is LNHDA and CDR2 SQIVND (reference sequence). This CDR3 is 12 amino acids long. Trimming took 9 bases from V and 4 from J, leaving 9 bases between them.

This clonotype was found many times. The genes are TRBV6-1 and TRBJ2-7; either TRBD1 or TRBD2 may fit D (5 bases each). Trimming removed 3 bases from V and 2 bases from J, with 11 bases in between. CDR1 is MNHNS and CDR2 is SASEGT in the germline V gene. CDR3 size: 14 residues. CDR3 nucleotide sequence: TGTGCCAGCAGTGAGCCCGGGGCTCCCTACGAGCAGTACTTC. Translation: CASSEPGAPYEQYF.

This clonotype was counted many times. This chain's CDR3 is CSARGPYEQYF. The CDR3 DNA is TGCAGTGCTAGAGGACCCTACGAGCAGTACTTC. The chain uses TRBV20-1 and TRBJ2-7, with no clear D. Germline V gives CDR1 DFQATT, CDR2 SNEGSKA (reference sequence). This CDR3 has 11 residues. Trimming removed 1 base at V and 2 bases at J, with 3 bases between.

This clonotype appeared many times. V gene TRBV28 combines with J gene TRBJ2-7; 11 bases line up with TRBD1. The germline CDR1 and CDR2 sequences are MDHEN and SYDVKM. The CDR3 runs to 15 residues. The trim removed 6 bases at V and 3 bases at J, leaving 7 bases unmatched. CDR3 bases: TGTGCCAGCAGGCATGGGGGACAGGGGGGCTACGAGCAGTACTTC. This gives the protein CASRHGGQGGYEQYF. The complete variable domain, with remaining parts taken from reference TRBV28 and TRBJ2-7, reads DVKVTQSSRYLVKRTGEKVFLECVQDMDHENMFWYRQDPGLGLRLIYFSYDVKMKEKGDIPEGYSVSREKKERFSLILESASTNQTSMYLCASRHGGQGGYEQYFGPGTRLTVT.

This clonotype turned up a few times. One end of the junction fails to match germline, which may point to a read error. The gene calls are TRBV6-1 and TRBJ2-4; D possibly corresponds to TRBD2 (6 bases). The CDR3 has 14 amino acids. The germline gives CDR1 MNHNS, CDR2 SASEGT. The CDR3 is CASRVNGRANIQCF. CDR3 DNA sequence: TGTGCCAGCAGAGTCAACGGGAGAGCGAACATTCAGTGCTTC.

This clonotype was counted many times. This sequence joins TRBV10-3 and TRBJ1-5; 10 positions agree with TRBD1. The CDR3 consists of 17 residues. The junction had 6 bases not matched to a gene; V was cut back by 4 bases and J by 0 bases. Germline CDR1 reads ENHRY; CDR2 reads SYGVKD. The CDR3 protein is CAISVGTGVTSNQPQHF. In DNA form, the CDR3 reads TGTGCCATCAGTGTCGGGACAGGGGTTACTAGCAATCAGCCCCAGCATTTT.

This clonotype was counted only a few times. The CDR3 reads CASSLLPAGGETQYF. The CDR3 DNA follows: TGCGCCAGCAGCTTGTTGCCAGCAGGGGGAGAGACCCAGTACTTC. This chain connects TRBV5-1 to TRBJ2-5; 7 bases agree with TRBD1. J gave up 4 bases and V 1 base, and 7 bases lay outside the gene matches. This CDR3 is 15 amino acids long. Germline CDR1 is SGHRS and CDR2 is YFSETQ.

The sample holds many counts of this clonotype. V and J are TRBV6-1 and TRBJ1-6; D gene ambiguous. The V gene lost 6 bases and the J gene lost 0 bases, with 12 bases spanning the gap. The CDR3 extends over 16 amino acids. Per the germline V gene, CDR1 is MNHNS and CDR2 is SASEGT. CDR3 bases: TGTGCCAGCAGAGTCGACGGTAACTCCTATAATTCACCCCTCCACTTT. Its translation is CASRVDGNSYNSPLHF.

In its sample, this clonotype was seen a few times. The chain is built from TRBV18 and TRBJ2-5; D uncertain. Trimming stripped 3 bases from V and 5 bases from J, with 13 bases between. The CDR3 spans 14 residues. Germline CDR1 reads KGHSH; CDR2 reads LQKENI. Written as DNA, the CDR3 is TGTGCCAGCTCACCGTACACCCAAAGGGAGACCCAGTACTTC. Translated: CASSPYTQRETQYF.